A single sample gave rise to the 18 T cell receptor beta chains below, sequenced in a study of T cell responses to AZD1222 COVID-19 vaccine (dated by TCRdb to the early 2020s). The time point label on this specimen signifies: about 28 days (+/-7) after the second vaccine dose. The sample's treatment or condition label, in plain terms: meningococcal conjugate vaccine given as trial control. Preparation of the library involved the immunoSEQ multiplex PCR assay. In its TCRdb copy, this immuneACCESS table keeps in-frame sequences only and misses some clones. Where compared with another copy, unresolved V genes explain less than half of these, and the others have no known cause. This sample gives about 75,000 clones in total; 70% to 90% of them show up just once. Approximately 9.1% of the sample belongs to the ten largest clones. Sequencing was performed on peripheral blood, taken 28 days after the second dose of the MenACWY control vaccine. These receptors were obtained from an adult who received the MenACWY meningococcal vaccine as a control.

This chain links TRBV10-3 with TRBJ1-1; TRBD1 agrees at 10 bases. The length of the CDR3 is 16 residues. In germline, CDR1 is ENHRY, CDR2 SYGVKD. V shed 4 bases, J shed 8 bases, and the junction held 13 bases outside the gene matches. The CDR3 nucleotides read TGTGCCATCAGTGCCGGGACAGGGGCCGAAAAACCGGAAGCTTTCTTT. Encoded protein: CAISAGTGAEKPEAFF.

V is TRBV5-1 and J is TRBJ2-7, with D hard to call. The V end lost 0 bases, the J end lost 5 bases, and 15 bases lay between the germline ends. The CDR3 length is 15 residues. Per germline, CDR1 SGHRS and CDR2 YFSETQ. The CDR3 protein is CASSLVGTAPDEQYF. In DNA, the CDR3 is TGCGCCAGCAGCTTGGTCGGAACAGCGCCTGACGAGCAGTACTTC.

The DNA for the CDR3 is TGTGCTAGTGGTTTGCCCAGGGGGCGAGAGACCCAGTACTTC. Translating it yields CASGLPRGRETQYF. The J gene is TRBJ2-5, the V gene TRBV12-5; 8 nucleotides align to TRBD1. With 2 bases clipped from V and 4 bases from J, the junction kept 3 bases outside the gene matches. From germline, CDR1 is LGHNT and CDR2 FRNRAP. This CDR3 contains 14 residues.

The rearrangement joins TRBV6-5 to TRBJ2-1, with no clear D. Germline-derived CDR1 and CDR2 are MNHEY and SVGAGI. The CDR3 is 12 residues long. V was pared by 6 bases and J by 6 bases, with 9 bases between. The CDR3 is CASRGKGNEQFF. The CDR3 bases are TGTGCCAGCAGAGGAAAGGGCAATGAGCAGTTCTTC.

The chain links TRBV5-4 to TRBJ1-1; TRBD1 matches at 11 bases. There are 14 residues in the CDR3. CDR1 SGHNT and CDR2 YYREEE come from the germline V gene (reference sequence). Losses at the gene ends were 10 bases for V and 1 base for J; bases not matched to a gene: 6. The CDR3 loop reads CAGQGAEGNTEAFF. CDR3 DNA: TGTGCCGGACAGGGGGCTGAGGGGAACACTGAAGCTTTCTTT.

CDR3 loop: CASSSPGANQPQHF. In nucleotides, the CDR3 is TGTGCCAGCAGTTCCCCAGGGGCTAATCAGCCCCAGCATTTT. The V call is TRBV6-6, the J call TRBJ1-5, with D possibly TRBD1 on 6 matching bases. V shed 4 bases and J shed 4 bases, with 11 bases lying between them. CDR1 is MNHNY and CDR2 is SVGAGI in the germline V gene (reference sequence). The CDR3 sequence is 14 residues long.

The V call is TRBV3-1 (or the pseudogene TRBV3-2), the J call TRBJ2-7; TRBD1 might be the D (5 bases). Trimming shortened V by 0 bases and J by 2 bases, and 14 bases separated the two germline ends. The germline CDR1 and CDR2 sequences are LGHDT and YNNKEL (reference sequence). The CDR3 sequence is 16 residues long. Here the CDR3 DNA reads TGTGCCAGCAGCCAAGACAGGGTGCCTTCACCCTACGAGCAGTACTTC. This sequence encodes CASSQDRVPSPYEQYF.

The chain employs TRBV30 and TRBJ1-3, with TRBD1 matching over 9 bases. This CDR3 is built from 15 residues. Trimming removed 0 bases from V and 4 bases from J; junction bases left unmatched: 4. CDR1 GTSNPN and CDR2 SVGIG come from the germline V gene (reference sequence). CDR3 loop: CAWSVGTGQGNTIYF. The CDR3 bases are TGTGCCTGGAGTGTGGGGACAGGGCAAGGAAACACCATATATTTT.

The rearrangement joins TRBV6-5 to TRBJ1-1; a weak D match, TRBD1 (5 bases). The CDR3 is 15 amino acids. Deletions cut 2 bases from V and 0 bases from J, with 10 bases between. The germline V gene encodes CDR1 MNHEY and CDR2 SVGAGI. For the CDR3, the DNA is TGTGCCAGCAGTTACCCGGGCAGGGTGAACACTGAAGCTTTCTTT. Translating gives CASSYPGRVNTEAFF.

This clone was recorded once. This chain joins TRBV5-5 and TRBJ1-4; D is uncertain. In germline, CDR1 is SGHKS, CDR2 YYEKEE (reference sequence). Between the trimmed V and J ends, which lost 4 bases and 3 bases, there was a span of 16 bases. This CDR3 is 16 amino acids long. The CDR3 reads CASSPLALWANEKLFF. The CDR3 DNA is TGTGCCAGCAGCCCCCTGGCGTTATGGGCTAATGAAAAACTGTTTTTT.

The chain uses TRBV15 and TRBJ1-5, with a tentative D call TRBD1 (5 bases). V lost 1 base to trimming and J lost 4 bases, with 11 bases between them. CDR1 LNHNV and CDR2 YYDKDF come from the germline V gene (reference sequence). The CDR3 extends over 15 amino acids. CDR3 sequence reads: CATSRAPGENQPQHF. The CDR3 DNA follows: TGTGCCACCAGCAGAGCCCCGGGGGAAAATCAGCCCCAGCATTTT.

The genes are TRBV4-1 and TRBJ1-2; 8 bases map to TRBD1. This CDR3 has 15 residues. Germline-derived CDR1 and CDR2 are MGHRA and YSYEKL. Germline trimming cut 4 bases from V and 7 bases from J; bases unmatched to any gene: 11. CDR3 residues: CASSPIQGQELGYTF. Here the CDR3 DNA reads TGCGCCAGCAGCCCGATTCAGGGACAGGAGCTTGGCTACACCTTC.

This chain links TRBV7-2 with TRBJ1-5; D is unresolved. Germline V gene data show CDR1 as SGHTA and CDR2 as FQGNSA. V was trimmed by 2 bases and J by 8 bases, leaving 13 bases between them. The CDR3 totals 14 residues. The CDR3 region has the DNA TGTGCCAGCAGCTTATATGGGGTCGAGGAGCCCCAGCATTTT. Encoded protein: CASSLYGVEEPQHF.

As to this clone: A much larger clone sits a single nucleotide away, making a read error possible. The chain uses TRBV5-1 and TRBJ1-1, with D possibly matching TRBD1 (5 bases). The CDR3 sequence is 13 residues long. V was shortened by 3 bases and J by 1 base, with 7 bases between the two germline ends. Germline V lookup: CDR1 SGHRS, CDR2 YFSETQ. The CDR3 reads CASSYGGNTEAFF. DNA of the CDR3: TGCGCCAGCAGCTATGGGGGGAACACTGAAGCTTTCTTT.

The chain recombines TRBV30 with TRBJ1-4; D uncertain. V was cut by 4 bases and J by 7 bases, with 7 bases left in between. Germline loops: CDR1 GTSNPN, CDR2 SVGIG (reference sequence). CDR3 length: 11 amino acids. CDR3 amino acids: CAWTSGEKLFF. The CDR3 DNA is TGTGCCTGGACCTCGGGTGAAAAACTGTTTTTT.

The CDR3 loop is CASSDLGKEAFF. The DNA for the CDR3 is TGTGCCAGCAGTGATTTGGGGAAAGAAGCTTTCTTT. The chain is built from TRBV2 and TRBJ1-1, with unresolved D. CDR3 length equals 12 residues. Trimming cost V 3 bases and J 8 bases, with 10 bases left between them. From germline, CDR1 is SNHLY and CDR2 FYNNEI.

V is TRBV29-1 and J is TRBJ2-1, with 8 nucleotides matching TRBD2. The CDR3 runs to 14 residues. Germline V gives CDR1 SQVTM, CDR2 ANQGSEA. Trimming removed 8 bases from V and 7 bases from J; junction bases left unmatched: 13. The DNA of the CDR3 is TGCAGCATGGGGGGTAGCGGGGAGATAAATGAGCAGTTCTTC. Translated: CSMGGSGEINEQFF.

This clone was recorded once. This chain uses TRBV7-2 with TRBJ1-2; 7 positions match TRBD1. In germline, CDR1 is SGHTA, CDR2 FQGNSA. The ends lost 5 bases at V and 4 bases at J; junction bases unmatched: 13. The CDR3 loop spans 16 amino acids. The CDR3 protein is CASSPGGAGGGYGYTF. The CDR3 DNA sequence: TGTGCCAGCAGCCCCGGCGGGGCAGGGGGGGGCTATGGCTACACCTTC.